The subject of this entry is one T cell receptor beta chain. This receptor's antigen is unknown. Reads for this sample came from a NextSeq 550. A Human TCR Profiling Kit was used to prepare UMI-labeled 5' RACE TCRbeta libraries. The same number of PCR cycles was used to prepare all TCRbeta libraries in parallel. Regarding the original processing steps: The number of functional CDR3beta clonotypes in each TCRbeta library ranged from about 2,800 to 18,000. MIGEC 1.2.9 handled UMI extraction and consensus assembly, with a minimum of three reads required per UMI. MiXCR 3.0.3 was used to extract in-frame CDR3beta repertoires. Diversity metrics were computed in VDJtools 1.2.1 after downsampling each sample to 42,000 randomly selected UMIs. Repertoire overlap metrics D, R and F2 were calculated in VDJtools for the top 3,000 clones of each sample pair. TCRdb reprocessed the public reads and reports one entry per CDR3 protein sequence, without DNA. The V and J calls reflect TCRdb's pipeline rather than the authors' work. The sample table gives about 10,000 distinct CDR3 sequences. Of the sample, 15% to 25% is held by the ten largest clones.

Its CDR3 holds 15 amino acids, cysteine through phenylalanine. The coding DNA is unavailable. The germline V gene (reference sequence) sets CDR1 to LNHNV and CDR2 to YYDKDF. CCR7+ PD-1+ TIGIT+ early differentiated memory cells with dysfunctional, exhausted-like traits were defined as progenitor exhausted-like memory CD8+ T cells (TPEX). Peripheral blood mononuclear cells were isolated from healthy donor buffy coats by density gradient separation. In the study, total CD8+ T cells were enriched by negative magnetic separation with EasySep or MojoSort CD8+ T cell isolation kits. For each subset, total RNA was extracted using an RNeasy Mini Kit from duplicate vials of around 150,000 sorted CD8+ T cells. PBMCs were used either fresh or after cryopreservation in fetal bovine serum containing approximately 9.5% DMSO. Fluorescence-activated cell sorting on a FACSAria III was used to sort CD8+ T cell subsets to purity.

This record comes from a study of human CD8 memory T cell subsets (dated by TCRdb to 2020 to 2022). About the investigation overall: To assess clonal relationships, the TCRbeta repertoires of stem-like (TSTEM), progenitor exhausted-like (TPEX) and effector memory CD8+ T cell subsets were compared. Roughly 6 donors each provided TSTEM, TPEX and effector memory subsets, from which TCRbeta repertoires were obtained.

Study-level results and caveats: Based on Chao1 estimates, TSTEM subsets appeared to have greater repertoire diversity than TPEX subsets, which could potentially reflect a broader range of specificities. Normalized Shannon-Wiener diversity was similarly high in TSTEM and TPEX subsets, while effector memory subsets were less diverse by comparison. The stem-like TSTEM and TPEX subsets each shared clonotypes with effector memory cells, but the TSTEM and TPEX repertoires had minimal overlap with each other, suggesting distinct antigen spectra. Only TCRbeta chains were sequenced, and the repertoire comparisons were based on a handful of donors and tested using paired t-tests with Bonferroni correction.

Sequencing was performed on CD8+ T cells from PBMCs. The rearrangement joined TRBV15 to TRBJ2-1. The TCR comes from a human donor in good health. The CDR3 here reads CATSRDWQIYNEQFF. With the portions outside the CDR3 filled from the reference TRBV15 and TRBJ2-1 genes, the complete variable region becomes DAMVIQNPRYQVTQFGKPVTLSCSQTLNHNVMYWYQQKSSQAPKLLFHYYDKDFNNEADTPDNFQSRRPNTSFCFLDIRSPGLGDTAMYLCATSRDWQIYNEQFFGPGTRLTVL.